The 20 T cell receptor beta chains below were found in one sample sequenced in a study of human T cells and chemical hapten exposure. Indicated time point: pre-sensitization, week 0. Treatment specified: therapeutic diphenylcyclopropenone sensitization with weekly scalp DPC. TCRdb used MiXCR to reprocess the RACE reads, holding one entry per CDR3 protein. The sample yields about 59,000 distinct CDR3 sequences, about 10% seen once. The material sequenced was whole blood, taken in connection with sensitization to the hapten diphenylcyclopropenone (DPC). These receptors were obtained from a woman between 35 and 50 years old with alopecia areata. Some clones in this sample may be carry-over from other donors' samples.

This clonotype was seen many times. CDR3 amino acids: CATTPGGKNIQYF. For the CDR3, the DNA is TGTGCCACAACACCCGGGGGGAAAAACATTCAGTACTTC. J is TRBJ2-4 and V is TRBV7-2; the match to TRBD2 covers 7 bases. This CDR3 contains 13 residues. V lost 10 bases and J lost 4; bases outside the gene matches: 7. The germline gives CDR1 SGHTA, CDR2 FQGNSA.

This clonotype appeared a few times. The chain is built from TRBV29-1 and TRBJ1-1; 7 positions agree with TRBD1. The J segment lost 1 base and the V segment lost 6 bases, leaving 2 bases of the junction unmatched. This CDR3 comprises 12 residues. Per the germline V gene, CDR1 is SQVTM and CDR2 is ANQGSEA. The CDR3 sequence is CSVGTANTEAFF. CDR3 DNA sequence: TGCAGCGTAGGGACAGCGAACACTGAAGCTTTCTTT.

This clonotype was counted many times. The chain joins TRBV4-2 to TRBJ2-2, with 8 bases matching TRBD1. V dropped 4 bases and J dropped 1; count of bases not matched to a gene: 11. This CDR3 has 18 residues. Germline lookup yields CDR1 LGHNA and CDR2 YNFKEQ. The CDR3 loop is CASSLGRPGTGNTGELFF. CDR3 DNA sequence: TGTGCCAGCAGCCTCGGTCGCCCCGGGACAGGGAACACCGGGGAGCTGTTTTTT.

This clonotype has ten or more counts. The V gene is TRBV5-4, the J gene TRBJ2-5, with 10 bases aligning to TRBD2. Germline CDR1 and CDR2: SGHNT and YYREEE (reference sequence). With 4 bases clipped from V and 5 bases from J, the junction kept 11 bases outside the gene matches. The CDR3 length is 16 residues. The CDR3 loop reads CASSPSLAGERETQYF. The CDR3 nucleotides read TGTGCCAGCAGCCCGTCGCTAGCGGGAGAGCGGGAGACCCAGTACTTC.

There are a few counts of this clonotype. CDR3 loop: CASSGSGSLGDTQYF. CDR3 bases: TGTGCCAGCAGCGGTAGCGGGAGCCTGGGAGATACGCAGTATTTT. The chain recombines TRBV28 with TRBJ2-3, with TRBD2 identical over 9 bases. This CDR3 is built from 15 residues. Germline CDR1 and CDR2: MDHEN and SYDVKM. V trimming: 6 bases; J trimming: 5 bases; junction bases outside the gene matches: 9.

The rearrangement uses TRBV7-2 and TRBJ2-7; a weak D match, TRBD2 (6 bases). V was cut by 1 base and J by 2 bases, with 12 bases left in between. The germline gives CDR1 SGHTA, CDR2 FQGNSA. The CDR3 totals 15 residues. The CDR3 is CASSLEDGGPYEQYF. The CDR3, as DNA: TGTGCCAGCAGCTTAGAAGATGGAGGGCCCTACGAGCAGTACTTC.

This clonotype was seen at least ten times. The chain combines TRBV5-1 with TRBJ2-7; perhaps TRBD1 as D (6 bases). The V gene's germline CDR1 is SGHRS and CDR2 YFSETQ. The CDR3 loop spans 14 amino acids. V dropped 0 bases and J dropped 4 bases, with 11 bases sitting between them. CDR3 sequence: CASSLAGQTYEQYF. DNA of the CDR3: TGCGCCAGCAGCTTGGCCGGACAGACGTACGAGCAGTACTTC.

This clonotype was seen ten or more times. This chain connects TRBV20-1 to TRBJ1-4; 7 bases map to TRBD1. The trim removed 3 bases at V and 7 bases at J, leaving 5 bases unmatched. Per the germline V gene, CDR1 is DFQATT and CDR2 is SNEGSKA (reference sequence). The CDR3 totals 13 residues. The CDR3 region has the DNA TGCAGTGCTAGTCAGGGGGGCAGTGAAAAACTGTTTTTT. Protein: CSASQGGSEKLFF.

This clonotype has at least ten counts. The chain combines TRBV11-2 with TRBJ1-2; TRBD1 matches at 7 bases. V shed 0 bases, J shed 0 bases, and the junction held 7 bases outside the gene matches. Germline V lookup: CDR1 SGHAT, CDR2 FQNNGV. The CDR3 contains 17 residues. In DNA form, the CDR3 reads TGTGCCAGCAGCTTAGACAGGGGAGGGGGCCCTAACTATGGCTACACCTTC. Its translation: CASSLDRGGGPNYGYTF. The full variable domain, its missing parts supplied by reference TRBV11-2 and TRBJ1-2, is EAGVAQSPRYKIIEKRQSVAFWCNPISGHATLYWYQQILGQGPKLLIQFQNNGVVDDSQLPKDRFSAERLKGVDSTLKIQPAKLEDSAVYLCASSLDRGGGPNYGYTFGSGTRLTVV.

The chain links TRBV28 to TRBJ2-7, with 7 nucleotides matching TRBD2. This CDR3 region has 14 residues. Trimming took 8 bases from V and 3 from J; bases not matched to a gene: 10. Germline V gene lookup returns CDR1 MDHEN and CDR2 SYDVKM. CDR3 nucleotides: TGTGCCAGCGACAAGGGCGGGAGTTTCTACGAGCAGTACTTC. Encoded protein: CASDKGGSFYEQYF.

This clonotype was seen at least ten times. CDR3 sequence: CASSLVEGAETQYF. For the CDR3, the DNA is TGTGCCAGCAGTTTGGTTGAGGGGGCCGAGACCCAGTACTTC. This chain joins TRBV27 and TRBJ2-5, with 7 nucleotides matching TRBD1. V shed 3 bases and J 5 bases; nucleotides not matched to a gene: 6. The CDR3 length is 14 residues. CDR1 and CDR2 from the germline V gene are MNHEY and SMNVEV (reference sequence).

This clonotype was observed many times. This chain uses TRBV12-3 or TRBV12-4 with TRBJ1-1; D is uncertain. The V end lost 6 bases, the J end lost 1 base, and 12 bases lay between the germline ends. CDR3 length: 14 amino acids. The CDR3 sequence: CASSLSDSNTEAFF. CDR3 nucleotide sequence: TGTGCCAGCAGCTTGTCTGACTCGAACACTGAAGCTTTCTTT.

This clonotype has more than one count but fewer than ten. This sequence joins TRBV25-1 and TRBJ2-1; 11 bases agree with TRBD2. The CDR3 loop spans 15 amino acids. After removal of 3 bases from V and 10 bases from J, the junction contained 8 bases not matched to a gene. Looked up from germline, CDR1 is MGHDK and CDR2 is SYGVNS. This CDR3 is CASSDVGTSGWEQFF. The CDR3 DNA sequence: TGTGCCAGCAGTGATGTTGGGACTAGCGGCTGGGAGCAGTTCTTC. The full variable domain, completed using reference TRBV25-1 and TRBJ2-1, is EADIYQTPRYLVIGTGKKITLECSQTMGHDKMYWYQQDPGMELHLIHYSYGVNSTEKGDLSSESTVSRIRTEHFPLTLESARPSHTSQYLCASSDVGTSGWEQFFGPGTRLTVL.

As concerns this clonotype: It is likely a read error, because the conserved phenylalanine at the end of the CDR3 is missing. The chain carries TRBV28 and TRBJ2-7; D not resolved. Per the germline V gene, CDR1 is MDHEN and CDR2 is SYDVKM. The CDR3 loop spans 13 amino acids. V was pared by 6 bases and J by 3 bases, with 12 bases between. CDR3 bases: TGTGCCAGCAGGGGCCGACATTACTACGAGCAGTACTTG. Translation: CASRGRHYYEQYL.

This clonotype was recorded at least ten times. J is TRBJ2-1 and V is TRBV7-8, with D hard to call. V shed 2 bases and J shed 0 bases, with 8 bases lying between them. The CDR3 covers 15 residues. The germline V gene has CDR1 SGHVS and CDR2 FQNEAQ. The DNA for the CDR3 is TGTGCCAGCAGCTTAAGAGATAGCTCCTACAATGAGCAGTTCTTC. It encodes CASSLRDSSYNEQFF.

This clonotype has ten or more counts. This chain links TRBV20-1 with TRBJ2-2, with TRBD2 matching over 7 bases. Germline V gives CDR1 DFQATT, CDR2 SNEGSKA (reference sequence). The trim removed 0 bases at V and 4 bases at J, leaving 5 bases unmatched. The CDR3 extends over 15 amino acids. CDR3 residues: CSARDGGRVTGELFF. The CDR3 nucleotides read TGCAGTGCTAGAGATGGCGGGAGAGTCACCGGGGAGCTGTTTTTT.

J is TRBJ1-1 and V is TRBV10-3; the D is unclear. Trimming left V 2 bases short and J 4 bases short, with 5 bases between. Germline V gene sequence: CDR1 ENHRY, CDR2 SYGVKD. The CDR3 length is 12 residues. The CDR3 loop reads CAISEGRTEAFF. The CDR3 DNA is TGTGCCATCAGTGAGGGTCGCACTGAAGCTTTCTTT.

The chain links TRBV11-2 to TRBJ2-3, with a weak D call TRBD1 (6 bases). V shed 6 bases and J shed 2 bases, with 12 bases lying between them. The CDR3 length is 14 residues. Germline V gives CDR1 SGHAT, CDR2 FQNNGV. CDR3 bases: TGTGCCAGCAGTCGAGGACAGACCACAGATACGCAGTATTTT. Translating it yields CASSRGQTTDTQYF.

The chain carries TRBV4-3 and TRBJ2-1, with D tentatively TRBD2 (7 bases). The CDR3 spans 14 residues. The V end lost 0 bases, the J end lost 9 bases, and 12 bases lay between the germline ends. CDR1 is LGHNA and CDR2 is YSLEER in the germline V gene. CDR3 nucleotide sequence: TGCGCCAGCAGCCAAGATGGGGGGGCAGGTGAGCAGTTCTTC. Translating gives CASSQDGGAGEQFF.

Only a few counts were recorded for this clonotype. The rearrangement uses TRBV6-4 and TRBJ2-1; D assignment may be TRBD1 or TRBD2 (5 bases each). There are 15 residues in the CDR3. Trimming removed 3 bases from V and 7 bases from J, with 16 bases in between. From germline, CDR1 is MRHNA and CDR2 SNTAGT. This CDR3 is CASSEGREINNEQFF. The CDR3 nucleotides read TGTGCCAGCAGTGAAGGCAGGGAGATTAATAATGAGCAGTTCTTC.